This is a list of T cell receptor beta chains from one sample in a study of identical twins. TCRdb reanalysed the 5' RACE reads using MiXCR and keeps one entry per CDR3 protein. In the table there are about 200,000 distinct CDR3 sequences, under 12% of which are singletons. Sequencing was carried out using memory T cells sorted from blood. The receptor set was obtained from a man in his fifties in good health. CDR3s include the opening cysteine and the closing phenylalanine or tryptophan. A D gene is named only where the DNA matches it firmly.

V gene,D gene,CDR3 protein
TRBV2,NA,CASSAQVYNEQFF
TRBV6-1,NA,CASSEARAYTF
TRBV20-1,NA,CSARSQGSTDTQYF
TRBV3-1,NA,CASSGAGAWSTEAFF
TRBV6-1,NA,CASSAGLSGNTIYF
TRBV3-1,NA,CASSQVALRTIMYF
TRBV4-1,TRBD1,CASSQDRGQGTLNEQFF
TRBV20-1,TRBD2,CSPGLAGGGEQFF
TRBV10-3,NA,CAIRTSTDTQYF
TRBV11-3,NA,CASSLGPGLQGGGGYTF
TRBV5-1,TRBD1,CASRPGQSGNEQFF
TRBV20-1,TRBD2,CSAPRLAGQSEQFF
TRBV7-8,TRBD2,CASSRYSGLTTDTQYF
TRBV20-1,TRBD1,CSARRGQSSPLHF
TRBV28,TRBD1,CASSLVQGNSPLHF
TRBV30,TRBD1,CAWSQGDTGELFF
TRBV11-2,TRBD2,CASSPTEGQGTRSQYF
TRBV28,NA,CASIGQGTNYGYTF
TRBV4-1,TRBD1,CASSQEQGAGETQYF
TRBV20-1,NA,CSAPVGSYNEQFF
TRBV7-9,TRBD1,CASSAGQGDEKLFF
TRBV15,NA,CATSRDSPTGPYNEQFF
TRBV5-1,NA,CASTQGPNQPQHF
TRBV30,NA,CAWSFGGRVGQPQHF
TRBV6-2/TRBV6-3,NA,CASRDGRQFNQPQHF
TRBV7-2,TRBD1,CASSARQGGREKLFF
TRBV29-1,NA,CSVEDPPNDEQFF
TRBV7-9,NA,CASSLAPGEDTQYF
TRBV11-1,NA,CASNTQGRSTDTQYF
TRBV20-1,TRBD2,CSARGTSGGENEQFF
TRBV7-2,TRBD1,CASSKTGVQGLNSPLHF
TRBV20-1,NA,CSASDGTYNEKLFF
TRBV19,NA,CASRRGRGEQFF
TRBV11-1,NA,CASSQMGSEQYF
TRBV6-1,NA,CASSPHFGSSYEQYF
TRBV20-1,TRBD1,CSASPFSWTGSSGELFF
TRBV25-1,NA,CASSTTIEGNYGYTF
TRBV5-1,NA,CASSLDAGTNGYTF
TRBV5-4,NA,CASSELGIYGYTF
TRBV2,TRBD2,CASRGLVVNNEQFF
TRBV6-5,TRBD2,CASSYLGSGSGNTGELFF
TRBV20-1,NA,CSAPGQFRYEQYF
TRBV5-1,TRBD2,CASSSVAGTYNEQFF
TRBV2,NA,CASSERREQYF
TRBV5-1,TRBD2,CASSLRFSGSVHEQYF
TRBV6-1,TRBD1,CASSSGQGLGDTQYF
TRBV20-1,NA,CSATKTGTLEGQYF
TRBV7-2,NA,CASSSQVPESEQYF
TRBV11-2,TRBD1,CASSSLKGTAKSERPGELFF
TRBV7-9,TRBD1,CASSRGQGALEQFF
TRBV11-2,NA,CASSLDRGLPGELFF
TRBV7-6,TRBD1,CASRAGTGGVYEQYF
TRBV6-2/TRBV6-3,NA,CASSYSLTNRNEQFF
TRBV9,TRBD2,CASSASGTSVNEQFF